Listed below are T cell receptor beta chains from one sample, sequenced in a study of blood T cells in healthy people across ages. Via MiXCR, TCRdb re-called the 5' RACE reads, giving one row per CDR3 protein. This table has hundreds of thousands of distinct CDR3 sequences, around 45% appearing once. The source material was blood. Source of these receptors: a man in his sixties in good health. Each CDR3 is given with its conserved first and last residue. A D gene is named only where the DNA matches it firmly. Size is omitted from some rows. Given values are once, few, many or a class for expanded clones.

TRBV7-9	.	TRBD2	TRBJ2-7	CASSLGGLAIEQYF	TGTGCCAGCAGCTTAGGGGGACTAGCTATCGAGCAGTACTTC
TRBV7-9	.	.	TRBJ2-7	CASSSDPIGEQYF	TGTGCCAGCAGCTCGGACCCGATAGGCGAGCAGTACTTC
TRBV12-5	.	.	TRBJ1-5	CASGLGGSHEHF	TGTGCTAGTGGTTTGGGGGGCAGTCACGAGCATTTT
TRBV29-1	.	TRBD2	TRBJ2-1	CSAEVGLVGWGQFF	TGCAGCGCCGAAGTGGGACTAGTGGGGTGGGGGCAGTTCTTC
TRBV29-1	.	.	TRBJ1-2	CSVEDPAANYGYTF	TGCAGCGTTGAAGATCCGGCAGCTAACTATGGCTACACCTTC
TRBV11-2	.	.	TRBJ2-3	CASSLEWGRPTDTQYF	TGTGCCAGCAGCTTAGAGTGGGGGCGACCCACAGATACGCAGTATTTT
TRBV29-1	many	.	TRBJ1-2	CSVDSYGYTF	TGCAGCGTTGACTCGTATGGCTACACCTTC
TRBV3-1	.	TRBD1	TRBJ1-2	CASSSRTGANYGYTF	TGTGCCAGCAGCTCCCGGACAGGCGCCAACTATGGCTACACCTTC
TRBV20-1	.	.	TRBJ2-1	CSARLNLKGNEQFF	TGCAGTGCTAGACTCAACTTAAAGGGAAATGAGCAGTTCTTC
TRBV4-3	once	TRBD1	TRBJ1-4	CASSPGTDATNEKLFF	TGCGCCAGCAGCCCCGGGACAGACGCAACCAATGAAAAACTGTTTTTT
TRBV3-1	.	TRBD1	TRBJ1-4	CASSQVRDSFFKLFF	TGTGCCAGCAGCCAAGTCCGGGACAGCTTCTTCAAACTGTTTTTT
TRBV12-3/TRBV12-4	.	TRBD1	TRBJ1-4	CASSDRGKLFF	TGTGCCAGCAGTGACAGGGGAAAACTGTTTTTT
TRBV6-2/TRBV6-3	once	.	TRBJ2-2	CASSYLIRGRGELFF	TGTGCCAGCAGTTATCTAATCCGAGGCCGGGGGGAGCTGTTTTTT
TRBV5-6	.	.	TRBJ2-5	CASSLLVREETQYF	TGTGCCAGCAGCCTTTTGGTCAGGGAGGAGACCCAGTACTTC
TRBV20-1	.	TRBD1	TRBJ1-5	CSARGQGVLRQPQHF	TGCAGTGCTAGAGGACAGGGGGTTCTTCGTCAGCCCCAGCATTTT
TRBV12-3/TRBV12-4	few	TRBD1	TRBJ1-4	CASSLVGTGREKLFF	TGTGCCAGCAGTTTAGTGGGGACAGGGAGGGAAAAACTGTTTTTT
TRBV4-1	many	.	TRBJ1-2	CASSQDSGNRASYGYTF	TGCGCCAGCAGCCAAGATTCAGGGAATAGGGCCAGCTATGGCTACACCTTC
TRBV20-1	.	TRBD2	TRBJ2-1	CSATGLAGYNEQFF	TGCAGTGCTACGGGACTAGCGGGGTATAATGAGCAGTTCTTC
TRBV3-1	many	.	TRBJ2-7	CASSQVEYEQYF	TGTGCCAGCAGCCAAGTGGAGTACGAGCAGTACTTC
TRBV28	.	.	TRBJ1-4	CASRKDLGINEKLFF	TGTGCCAGCAGGAAGGATCTAGGGATTAATGAAAAACTGTTTTTT